Detailed here is one TCR beta chain. The sample contains more than one DNA sequence encoding this CDR3. These data belong to a study of blood T cell repertoires in COVID-19. On the study more broadly: Researchers got acute and convalescent COVID-19 samples from the United States, Italy and Spain. Sources were T cells, B-cell-depleted T cells, or PBMCs; the material itself was cDNA or gDNA.

Here immunoSEQ multiplex PCR was the method, and the copy in TCRdb shows in-frame clones only, minus some. Of approximately 300,000 clones detected, about 90% appear once; the ten largest clones hold 6.3%. Trimming pared 0 bases from V and 3 bases from J, leaving 10 bases between. Germline CDR1 reads GTSNPN; CDR2 reads SVGIG (reference sequence). This CDR3 comprises 14 residues. The sample taken for sequencing was peripheral blood. V gene TRBV30 combines with J gene TRBJ2-3, with D possibly being TRBD2 (5 bases). The receptor's source is a woman aged 50 to 60 with COVID-19, enrolled during active disease. The CDR3 is CAWSVLAGTDTQYF. The CDR3 nucleotides are TGTGCCTGGAGTGTACTGGCGGGTACAGATACGCAGTATTTT.